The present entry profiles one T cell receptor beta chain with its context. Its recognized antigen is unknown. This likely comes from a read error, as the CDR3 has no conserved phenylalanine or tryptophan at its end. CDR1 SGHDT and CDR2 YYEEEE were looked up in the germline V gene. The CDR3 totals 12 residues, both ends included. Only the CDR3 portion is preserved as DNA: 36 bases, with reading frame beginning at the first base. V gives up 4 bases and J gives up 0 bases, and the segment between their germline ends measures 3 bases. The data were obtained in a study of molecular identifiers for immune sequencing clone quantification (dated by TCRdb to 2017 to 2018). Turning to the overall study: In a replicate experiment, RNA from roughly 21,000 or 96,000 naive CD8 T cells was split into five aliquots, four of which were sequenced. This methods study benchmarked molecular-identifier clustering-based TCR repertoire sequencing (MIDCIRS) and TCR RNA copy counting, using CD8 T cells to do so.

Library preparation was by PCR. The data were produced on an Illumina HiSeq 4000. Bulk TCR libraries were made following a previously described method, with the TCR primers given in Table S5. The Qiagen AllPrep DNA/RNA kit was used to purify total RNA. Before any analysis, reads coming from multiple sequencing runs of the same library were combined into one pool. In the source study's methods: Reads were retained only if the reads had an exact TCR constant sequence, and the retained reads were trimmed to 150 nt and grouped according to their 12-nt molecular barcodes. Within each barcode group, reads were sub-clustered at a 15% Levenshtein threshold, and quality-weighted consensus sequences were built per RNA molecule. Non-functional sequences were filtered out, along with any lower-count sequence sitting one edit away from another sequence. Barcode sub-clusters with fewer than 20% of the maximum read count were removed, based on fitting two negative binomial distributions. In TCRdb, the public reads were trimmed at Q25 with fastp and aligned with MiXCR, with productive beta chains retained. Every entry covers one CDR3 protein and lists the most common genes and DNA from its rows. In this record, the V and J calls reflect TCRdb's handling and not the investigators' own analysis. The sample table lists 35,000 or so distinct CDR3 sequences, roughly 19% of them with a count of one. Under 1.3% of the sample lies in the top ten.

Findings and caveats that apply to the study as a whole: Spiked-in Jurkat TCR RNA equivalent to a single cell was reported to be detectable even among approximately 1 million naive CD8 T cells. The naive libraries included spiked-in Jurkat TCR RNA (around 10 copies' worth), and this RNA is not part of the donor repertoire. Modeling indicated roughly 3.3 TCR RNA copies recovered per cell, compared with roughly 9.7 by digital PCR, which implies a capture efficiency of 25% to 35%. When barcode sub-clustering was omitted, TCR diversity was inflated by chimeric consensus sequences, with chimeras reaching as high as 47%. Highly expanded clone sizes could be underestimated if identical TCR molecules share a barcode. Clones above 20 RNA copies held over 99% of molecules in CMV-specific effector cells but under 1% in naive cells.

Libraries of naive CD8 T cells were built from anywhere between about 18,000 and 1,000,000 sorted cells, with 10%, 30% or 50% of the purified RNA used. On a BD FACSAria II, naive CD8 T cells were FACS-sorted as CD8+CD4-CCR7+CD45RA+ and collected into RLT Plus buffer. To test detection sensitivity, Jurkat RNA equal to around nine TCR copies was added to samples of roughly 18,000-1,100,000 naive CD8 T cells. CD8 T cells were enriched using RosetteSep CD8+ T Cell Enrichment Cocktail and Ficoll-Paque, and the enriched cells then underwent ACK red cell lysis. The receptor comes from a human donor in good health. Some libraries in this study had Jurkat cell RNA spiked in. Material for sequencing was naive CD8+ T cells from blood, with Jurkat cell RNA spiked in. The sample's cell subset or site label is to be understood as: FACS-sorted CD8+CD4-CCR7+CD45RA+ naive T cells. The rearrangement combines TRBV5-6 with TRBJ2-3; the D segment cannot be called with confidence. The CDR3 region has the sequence CASSISTDTQYS. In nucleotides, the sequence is TGTGCCAGCAGCATCAGCACAGATACGCAGTATTCT.